This T cell receptor (beta chain) was sequenced for a study of shared clonotypes between healthy human individuals. The healthy adult donors were HIV-negative and reported no recent acute infections or vaccinations. This CDR3 is built from 14 residues. The germline gives CDR1 MNHEY, CDR2 SVGAGI. The V and J ends lost 6 bases and 4 bases respectively, with 16 bases between them. Only in-frame clones appear in the TCRdb table, and some are missing; sequencing was by immunoSEQ multiplex PCR. The data contain about 460,000 clones, 77% of them singletons. Sequenced sample: PBMCs. The chain has TRBV6-5 and TRBJ2-7, with D possibly matching TRBD1 (5 bases). This clonotype was sampled from a woman between 40 and 50 years old in good health. Some clones in this sample may be carry-over from other donors' samples. The CDR3 region is CASSKGPRVYEQYF. The CDR3 coding sequence is TGTGCCAGCAGCAAAGGCCCCAGGGTTTACGAGCAGTACTTC.